Detailed here is one TCR beta chain. Its cognate antigen is unknown. Use of 60 Vbeta and 13 Jbeta primers characterized the PCR. Assay used: immunoSEQ multiplex PCR; TCRdb lists only in-frame clones, some missing. The sample has under 200,000 clones, about four fifths seen once. This record belongs to a study of cytomegalovirus exposure and HLA in healthy donors. Study-wide results and caveats: According to the study, 150 to 200 TCR beta chains were cytomegalovirus-associated.

This CDR3 is 16 amino acids long. Trimming cost V 4 bases and J 3 bases, with 18 bases left between them. The germline gives CDR1 SGHVS, CDR2 FQNEAQ. The V gene is TRBV7-8, the J gene TRBJ2-5, with a weak D call TRBD1 (6 bases). The sequence was obtained from a woman aged 45-60 years in good health and CMV-seronegative. Sequencing used PBMCs. For the CDR3, the DNA is TGTGCCAGCAGCTCGGATCAACAGGGAACTAAAGAGACCCAGTACTTC. Its translation: CASSSDQQGTKETQYF.